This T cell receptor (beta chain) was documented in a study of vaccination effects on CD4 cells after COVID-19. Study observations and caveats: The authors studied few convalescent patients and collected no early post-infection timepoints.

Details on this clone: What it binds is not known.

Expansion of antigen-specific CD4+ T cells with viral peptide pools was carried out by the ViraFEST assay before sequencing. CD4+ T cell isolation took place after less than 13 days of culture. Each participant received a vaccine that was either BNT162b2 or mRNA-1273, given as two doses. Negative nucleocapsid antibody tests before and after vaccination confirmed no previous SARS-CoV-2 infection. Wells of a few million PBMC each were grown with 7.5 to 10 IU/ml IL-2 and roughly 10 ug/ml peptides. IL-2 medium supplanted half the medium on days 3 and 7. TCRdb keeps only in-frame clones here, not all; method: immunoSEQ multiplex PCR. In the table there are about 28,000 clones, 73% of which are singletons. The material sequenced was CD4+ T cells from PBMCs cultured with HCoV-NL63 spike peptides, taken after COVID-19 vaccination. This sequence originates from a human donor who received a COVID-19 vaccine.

CDR3 sequence (DNA): TGTGCCAGCTCACCGCCAAGCGGGAACTACAATGAGCAGTTCTTC. This encodes CASSPPSGNYNEQFF. J is TRBJ2-1 and V is TRBV18, with TRBD2 matching over 7 bases. Germline CDR1 reads KGHSH; CDR2 reads LQKENI. CDR3 length equals 15 residues. With 3 bases clipped from V and 3 bases from J, the junction kept 5 bases outside the gene matches.